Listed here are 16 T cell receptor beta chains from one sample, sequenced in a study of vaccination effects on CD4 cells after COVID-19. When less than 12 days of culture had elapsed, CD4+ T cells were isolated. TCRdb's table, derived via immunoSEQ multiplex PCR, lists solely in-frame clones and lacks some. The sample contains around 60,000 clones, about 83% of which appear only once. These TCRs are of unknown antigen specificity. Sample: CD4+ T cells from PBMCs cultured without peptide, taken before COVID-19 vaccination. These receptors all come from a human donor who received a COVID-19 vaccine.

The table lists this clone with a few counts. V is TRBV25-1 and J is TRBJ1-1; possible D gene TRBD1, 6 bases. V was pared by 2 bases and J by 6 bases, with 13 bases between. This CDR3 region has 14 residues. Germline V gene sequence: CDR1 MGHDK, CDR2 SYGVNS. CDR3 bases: TGTGCCAGCAGTGAAATTCGGGACATGGCTGAAGCTTTCTTT. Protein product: CASSEIRDMAEAFF.

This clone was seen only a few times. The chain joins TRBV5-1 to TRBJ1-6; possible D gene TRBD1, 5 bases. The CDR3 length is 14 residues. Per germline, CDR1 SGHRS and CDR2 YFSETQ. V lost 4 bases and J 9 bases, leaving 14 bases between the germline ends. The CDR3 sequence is CASSPGQAGSPLHF. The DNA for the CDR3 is TGCGCCAGCAGCCCGGGGCAAGCGGGTTCACCCCTCCACTTT.

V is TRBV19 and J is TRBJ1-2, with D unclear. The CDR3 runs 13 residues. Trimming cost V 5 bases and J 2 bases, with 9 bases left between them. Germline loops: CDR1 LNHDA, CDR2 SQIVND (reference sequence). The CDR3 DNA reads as TGTGCCAGTAGTCAAGCTGGAAACTATGGCTACACCTTC. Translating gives CASSQAGNYGYTF.

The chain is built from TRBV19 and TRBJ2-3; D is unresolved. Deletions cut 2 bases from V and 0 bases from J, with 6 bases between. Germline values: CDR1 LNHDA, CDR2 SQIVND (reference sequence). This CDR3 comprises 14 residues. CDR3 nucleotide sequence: TGTGCCAGTAGTATATCCCACAGCACAGATACGCAGTATTTT. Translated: CASSISHSTDTQYF.

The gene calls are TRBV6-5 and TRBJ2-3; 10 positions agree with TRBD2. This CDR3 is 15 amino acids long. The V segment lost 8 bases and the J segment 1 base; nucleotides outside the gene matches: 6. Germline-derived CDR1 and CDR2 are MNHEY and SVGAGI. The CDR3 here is CASLLSGGGTDTQYF. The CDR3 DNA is TGTGCCAGCCTCCTGAGCGGGGGGGGCACAGATACGCAGTATTTT.

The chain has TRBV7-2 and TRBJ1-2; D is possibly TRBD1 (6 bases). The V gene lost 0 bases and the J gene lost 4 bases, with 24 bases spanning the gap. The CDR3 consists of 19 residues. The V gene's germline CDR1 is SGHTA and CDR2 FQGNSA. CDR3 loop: CASSLASPRRQARRYGYTF. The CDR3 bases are TGTGCCAGCAGCTTAGCGTCGCCCCGGAGACAGGCCCGGCGCTATGGCTACACCTTC.

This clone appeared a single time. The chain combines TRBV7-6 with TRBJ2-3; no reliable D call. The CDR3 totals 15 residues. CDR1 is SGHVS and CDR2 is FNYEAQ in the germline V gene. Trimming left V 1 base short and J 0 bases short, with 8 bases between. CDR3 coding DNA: TGTGCCAGCAGCTTAGTACCGGGTAGCACAGATACGCAGTATTTT. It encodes CASSLVPGSTDTQYF.

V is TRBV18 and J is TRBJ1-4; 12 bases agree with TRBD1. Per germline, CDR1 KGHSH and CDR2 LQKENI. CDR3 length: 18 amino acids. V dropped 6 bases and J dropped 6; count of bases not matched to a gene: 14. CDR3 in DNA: TGTGCCAGCTCGTACGCGGGACAGGGGGCCCCGGGTGATGAAAAACTGTTTTTT. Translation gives CASSYAGQGAPGDEKLFF.

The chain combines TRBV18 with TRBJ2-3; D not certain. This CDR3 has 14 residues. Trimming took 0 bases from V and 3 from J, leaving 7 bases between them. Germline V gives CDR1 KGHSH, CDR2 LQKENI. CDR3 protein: CASSPPGVTDTQYF. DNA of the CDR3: TGTGCCAGCTCACCACCGGGTGTTACAGATACGCAGTATTTT.

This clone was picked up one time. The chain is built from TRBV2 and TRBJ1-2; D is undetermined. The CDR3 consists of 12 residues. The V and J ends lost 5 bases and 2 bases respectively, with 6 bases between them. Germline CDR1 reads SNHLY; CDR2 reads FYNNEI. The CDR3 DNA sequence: TGTGCCAGCAGTCGAGTCAACTATGGCTACACCTTC. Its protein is CASSRVNYGYTF.

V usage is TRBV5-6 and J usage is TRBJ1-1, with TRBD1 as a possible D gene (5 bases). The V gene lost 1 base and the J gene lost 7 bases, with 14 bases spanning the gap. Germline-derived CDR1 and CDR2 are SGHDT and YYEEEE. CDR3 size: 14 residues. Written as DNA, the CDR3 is TGTGCCAGCAGCTTGAGGGGACCGACTTTTGAAGCTTTCTTT. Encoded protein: CASSLRGPTFEAFF.

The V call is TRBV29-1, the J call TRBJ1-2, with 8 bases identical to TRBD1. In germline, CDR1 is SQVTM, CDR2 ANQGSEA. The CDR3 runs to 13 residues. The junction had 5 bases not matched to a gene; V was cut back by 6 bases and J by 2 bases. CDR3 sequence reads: CSVNRGGNYGYTF. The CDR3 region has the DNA TGCAGCGTGAACAGGGGGGGCAACTATGGCTACACCTTC.

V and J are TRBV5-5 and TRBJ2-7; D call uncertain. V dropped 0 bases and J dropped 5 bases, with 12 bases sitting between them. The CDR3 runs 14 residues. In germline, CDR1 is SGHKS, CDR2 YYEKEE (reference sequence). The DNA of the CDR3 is TGTGCCAGCAGCTTGGTTCCGTTCTCGGACGAGCAGTACGTC. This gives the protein CASSLVPFSDEQYV.

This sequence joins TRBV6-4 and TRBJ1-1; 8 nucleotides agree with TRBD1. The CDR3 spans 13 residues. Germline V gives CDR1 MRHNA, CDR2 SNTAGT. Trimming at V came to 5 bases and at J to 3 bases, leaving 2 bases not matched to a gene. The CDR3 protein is CASSRGQDTEAFF. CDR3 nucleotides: TGTGCCAGCAGTAGGGGACAGGACACTGAAGCTTTCTTT.

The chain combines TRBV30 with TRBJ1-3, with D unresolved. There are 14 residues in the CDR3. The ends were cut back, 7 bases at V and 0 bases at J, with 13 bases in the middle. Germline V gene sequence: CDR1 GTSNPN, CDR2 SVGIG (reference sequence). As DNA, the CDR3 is TGTGCCTATCTGGGGTCCCTCTCTGGAAACACCATATATTTT. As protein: CAYLGSLSGNTIYF.

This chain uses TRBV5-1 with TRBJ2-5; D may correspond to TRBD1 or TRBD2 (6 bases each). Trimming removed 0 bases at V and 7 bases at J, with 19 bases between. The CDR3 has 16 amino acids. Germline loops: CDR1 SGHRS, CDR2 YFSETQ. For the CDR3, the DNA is TGCGCCAGCAGCTTGGTGGGGGGCCCAACTTCTGGGACCCAGTACTTC. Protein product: CASSLVGGPTSGTQYF.